This T cell receptor beta chain derives from a study of blood T cell repertoires in COVID-19. At the level of the study: From the United States, Italy and Spain came samples of acute and convalescent COVID-19. PBMCs, B-cell-depleted T cells, or T cells provided the cDNA or gDNA that made up the material.

The repertoire was sequenced with immunoSEQ multiplex PCR; TCRdb's copy has only in-frame clones and lacks some. The table lists more than 300,000 clones, about 91% of them singletons, with 1.6% in the top ten. Sequencing input: peripheral blood. This TCR was recovered from a woman aged 25-40 years with COVID-19, enrolled during active disease.

CDR3 protein: CASSRTDNEQYF. CDR3 coding DNA: TGTGCCAGCAGCCGGACAGATAACGAGCAGTACTTC. The chain is built from TRBV3-1 (or the pseudogene TRBV3-2) and TRBJ2-7, with a weak D call TRBD1 (6 bases). CDR3 length equals 12 residues. From germline, CDR1 is LGHDT and CDR2 YNNKEL (reference sequence). V lost 4 bases and J 5 bases, leaving 9 bases between the germline ends.